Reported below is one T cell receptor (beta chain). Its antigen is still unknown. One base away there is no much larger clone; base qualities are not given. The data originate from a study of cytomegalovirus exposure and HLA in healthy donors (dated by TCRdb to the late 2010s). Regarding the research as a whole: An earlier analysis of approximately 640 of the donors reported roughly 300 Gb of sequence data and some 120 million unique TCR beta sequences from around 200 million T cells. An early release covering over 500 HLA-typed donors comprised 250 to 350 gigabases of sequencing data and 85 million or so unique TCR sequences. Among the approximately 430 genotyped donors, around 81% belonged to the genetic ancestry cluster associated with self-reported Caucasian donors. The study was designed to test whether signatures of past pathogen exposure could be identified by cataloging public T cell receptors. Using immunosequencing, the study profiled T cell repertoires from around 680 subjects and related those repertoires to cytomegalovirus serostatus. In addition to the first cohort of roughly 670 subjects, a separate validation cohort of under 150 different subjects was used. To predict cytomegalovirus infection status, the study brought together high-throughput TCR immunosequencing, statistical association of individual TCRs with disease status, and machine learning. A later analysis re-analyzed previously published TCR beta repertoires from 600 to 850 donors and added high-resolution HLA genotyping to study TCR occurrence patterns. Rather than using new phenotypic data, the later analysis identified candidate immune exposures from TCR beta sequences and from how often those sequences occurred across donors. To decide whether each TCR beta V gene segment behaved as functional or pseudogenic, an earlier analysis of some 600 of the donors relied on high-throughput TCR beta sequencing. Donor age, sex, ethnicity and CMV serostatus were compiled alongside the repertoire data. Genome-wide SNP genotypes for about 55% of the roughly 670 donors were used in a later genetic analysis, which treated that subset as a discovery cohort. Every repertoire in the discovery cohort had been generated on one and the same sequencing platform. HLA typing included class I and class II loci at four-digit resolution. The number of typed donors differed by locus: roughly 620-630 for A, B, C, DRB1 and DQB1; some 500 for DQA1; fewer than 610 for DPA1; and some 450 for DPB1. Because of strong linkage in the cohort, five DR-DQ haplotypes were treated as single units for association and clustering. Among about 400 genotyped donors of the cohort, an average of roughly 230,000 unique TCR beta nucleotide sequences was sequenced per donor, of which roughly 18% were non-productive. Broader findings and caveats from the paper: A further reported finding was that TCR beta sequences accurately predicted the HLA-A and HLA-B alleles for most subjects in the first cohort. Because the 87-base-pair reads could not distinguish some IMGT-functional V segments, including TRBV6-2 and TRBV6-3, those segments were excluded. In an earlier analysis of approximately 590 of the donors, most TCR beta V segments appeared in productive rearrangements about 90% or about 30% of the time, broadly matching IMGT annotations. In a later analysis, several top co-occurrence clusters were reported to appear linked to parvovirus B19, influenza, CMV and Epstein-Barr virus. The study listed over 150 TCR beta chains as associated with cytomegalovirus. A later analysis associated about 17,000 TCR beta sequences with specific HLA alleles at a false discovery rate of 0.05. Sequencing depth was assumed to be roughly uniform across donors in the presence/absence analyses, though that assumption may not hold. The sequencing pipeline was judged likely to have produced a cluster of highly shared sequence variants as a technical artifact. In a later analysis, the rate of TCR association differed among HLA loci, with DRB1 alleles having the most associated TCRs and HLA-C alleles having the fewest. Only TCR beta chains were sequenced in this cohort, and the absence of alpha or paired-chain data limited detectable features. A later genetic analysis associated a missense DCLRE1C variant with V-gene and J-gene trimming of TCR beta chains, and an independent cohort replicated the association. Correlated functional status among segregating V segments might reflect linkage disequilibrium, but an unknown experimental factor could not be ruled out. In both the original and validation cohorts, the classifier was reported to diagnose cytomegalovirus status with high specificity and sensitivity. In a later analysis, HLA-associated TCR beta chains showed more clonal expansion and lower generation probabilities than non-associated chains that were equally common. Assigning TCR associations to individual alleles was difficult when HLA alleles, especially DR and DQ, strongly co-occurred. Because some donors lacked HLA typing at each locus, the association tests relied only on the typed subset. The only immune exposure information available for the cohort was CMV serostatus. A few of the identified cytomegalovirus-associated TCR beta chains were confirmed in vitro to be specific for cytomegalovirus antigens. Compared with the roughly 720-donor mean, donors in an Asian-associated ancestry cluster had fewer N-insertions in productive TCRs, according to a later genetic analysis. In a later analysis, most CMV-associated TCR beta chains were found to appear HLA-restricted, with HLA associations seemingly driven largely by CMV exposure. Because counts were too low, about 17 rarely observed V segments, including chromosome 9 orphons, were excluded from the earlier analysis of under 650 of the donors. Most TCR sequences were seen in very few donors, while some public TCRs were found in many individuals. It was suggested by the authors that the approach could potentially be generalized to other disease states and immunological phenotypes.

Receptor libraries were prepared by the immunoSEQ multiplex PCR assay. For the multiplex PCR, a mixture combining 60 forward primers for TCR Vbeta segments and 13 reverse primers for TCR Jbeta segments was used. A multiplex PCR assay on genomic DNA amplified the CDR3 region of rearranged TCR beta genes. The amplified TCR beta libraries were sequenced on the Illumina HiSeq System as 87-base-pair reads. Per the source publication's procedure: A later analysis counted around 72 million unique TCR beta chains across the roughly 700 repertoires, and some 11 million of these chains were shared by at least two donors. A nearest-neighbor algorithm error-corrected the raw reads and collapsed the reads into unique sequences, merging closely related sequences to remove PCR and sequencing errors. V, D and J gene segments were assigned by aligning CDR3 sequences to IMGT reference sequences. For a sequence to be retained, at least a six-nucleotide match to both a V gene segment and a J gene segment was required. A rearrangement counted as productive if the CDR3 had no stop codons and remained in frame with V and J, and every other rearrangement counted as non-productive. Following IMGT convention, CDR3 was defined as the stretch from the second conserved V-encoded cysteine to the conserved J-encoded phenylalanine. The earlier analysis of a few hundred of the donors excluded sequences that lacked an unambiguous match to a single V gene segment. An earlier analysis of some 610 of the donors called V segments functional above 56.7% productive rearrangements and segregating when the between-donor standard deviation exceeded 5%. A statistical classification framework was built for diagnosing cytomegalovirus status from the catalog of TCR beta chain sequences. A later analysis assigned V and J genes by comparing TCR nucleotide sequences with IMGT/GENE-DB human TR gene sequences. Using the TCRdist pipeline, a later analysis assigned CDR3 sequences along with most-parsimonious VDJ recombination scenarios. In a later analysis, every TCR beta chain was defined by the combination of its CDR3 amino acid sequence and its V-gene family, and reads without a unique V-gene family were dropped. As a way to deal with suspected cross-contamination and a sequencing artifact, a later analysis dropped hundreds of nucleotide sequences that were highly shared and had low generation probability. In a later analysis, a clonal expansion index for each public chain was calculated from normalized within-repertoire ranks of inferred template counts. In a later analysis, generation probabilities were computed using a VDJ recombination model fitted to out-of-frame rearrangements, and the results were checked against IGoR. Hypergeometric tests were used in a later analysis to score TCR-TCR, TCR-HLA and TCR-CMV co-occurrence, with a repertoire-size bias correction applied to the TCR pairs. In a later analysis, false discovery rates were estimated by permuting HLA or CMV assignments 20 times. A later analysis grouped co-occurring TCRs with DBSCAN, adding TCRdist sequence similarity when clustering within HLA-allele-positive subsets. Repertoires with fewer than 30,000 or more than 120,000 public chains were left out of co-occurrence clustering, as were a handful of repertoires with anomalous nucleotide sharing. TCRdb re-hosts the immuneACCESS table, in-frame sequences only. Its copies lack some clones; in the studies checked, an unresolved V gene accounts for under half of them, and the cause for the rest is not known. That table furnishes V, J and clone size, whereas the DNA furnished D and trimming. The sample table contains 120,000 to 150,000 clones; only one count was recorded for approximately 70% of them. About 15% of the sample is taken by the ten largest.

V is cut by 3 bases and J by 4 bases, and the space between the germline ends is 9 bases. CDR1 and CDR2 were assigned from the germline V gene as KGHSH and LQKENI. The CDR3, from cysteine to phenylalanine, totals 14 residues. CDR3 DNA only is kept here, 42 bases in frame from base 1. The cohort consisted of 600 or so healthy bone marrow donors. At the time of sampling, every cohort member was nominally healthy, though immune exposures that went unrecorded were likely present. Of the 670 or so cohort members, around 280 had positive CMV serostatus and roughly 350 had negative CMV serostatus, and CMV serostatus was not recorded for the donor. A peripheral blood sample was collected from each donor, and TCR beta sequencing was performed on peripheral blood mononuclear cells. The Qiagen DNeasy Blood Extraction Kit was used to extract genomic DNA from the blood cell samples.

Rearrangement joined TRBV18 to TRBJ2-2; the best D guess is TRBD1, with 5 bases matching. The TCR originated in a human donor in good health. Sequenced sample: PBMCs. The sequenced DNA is TGTGCCAGCTCACCTAGACAGTCCACCGGGGAGCTGTTTTTT. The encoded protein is CASSPRQSTGELFF.